This TCR beta chain was identified during a study of T-cell reconstitution after alpha-beta-depleted transplantation in children. This clonotype has only a few counts. Unique molecular identifiers tagged the TCRbeta library. In TCRdb, the PCR reads were re-called with MiXCR into one record per CDR3 protein. The table includes some 490,000 distinct CDR3 sequences, around an eighth detected once. The CDR3 is 15 amino acids. Germline V gene sequence: CDR1 MDHEN, CDR2 SYDVKM. With V trimmed by 2 bases and J by 0 bases, 4 bases remained unmatched. The chain has TRBV28 and TRBJ2-7, with TRBD1 matching 7 bases. The receptor comes from a human donor who donated a stem cell graft to a child with combined immunodeficiency. Source: PBMCs from the stem cell graft donor, taken from the stem cell graft. CDR3 sequence reads: CASSLGTVTSYEQYF. As DNA, the CDR3 is TGTGCCAGCAGTTTAGGGACAGTGACCTCCTACGAGCAGTACTTC.